The entry below gives a single T cell receptor (beta chain) sequence along with its context. Its target is unknown. V was pared by 4 bases and J by 0 bases, with 6 bases between. The CDR3 consists of 14 residues. The germline V gene has CDR1 LNHNV and CDR2 YYDKDF (reference sequence). This sample is drawn from a study of blood T cells in healthy people across ages. About the research overall: T cells yielded about one barcoded beta molecule per two cells through template switching.

Overall study results and limits: More naive CD4+ cells and higher diversity were found in long-lived than in aged donors.

Isolating PBMCs gave at least 6.5 million of these cells per sample. Through a sample-barcoded 5' primer and a J-beta primer mix, a second PCR was run for 7 to 11 cycles. TCRdb re-analysed the 5' RACE reads in MiXCR, keeping a single row per CDR3 protein. The repertoire includes over 1,300,000 distinct CDR3 sequences, almost 60% of them detected once, and more than 6% sits in the top ten. The TCR was taken from a man in his late teens or twenties in good health. The J gene is TRBJ1-4, the V gene TRBV15; D remains unclear. Sequencing was performed on blood. This CDR3 is CATSTLATNEKLFF. The CDR3 nucleotides read TGTGCCACCAGCACGCTTGCAACTAATGAAAAACTGTTTTTT.